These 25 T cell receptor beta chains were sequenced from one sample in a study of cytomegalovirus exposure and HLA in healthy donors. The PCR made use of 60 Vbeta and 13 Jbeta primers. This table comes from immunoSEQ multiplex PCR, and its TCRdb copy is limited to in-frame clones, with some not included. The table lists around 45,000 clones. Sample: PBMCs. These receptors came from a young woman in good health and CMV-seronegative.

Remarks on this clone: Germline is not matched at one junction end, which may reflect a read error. For the CDR3, the DNA is TGCGCCAGCAGCCCCGGCTCCAAGAGGGAAGAGAACCAGTACTTC. Translation gives CASSPGSKREENQYF. V and J are TRBV5-1 and TRBJ2-5, with D maybe TRBD2 (5 bases). CDR1 is SGHRS, CDR2 YFSETQ, per germline. This CDR3 has 15 residues.

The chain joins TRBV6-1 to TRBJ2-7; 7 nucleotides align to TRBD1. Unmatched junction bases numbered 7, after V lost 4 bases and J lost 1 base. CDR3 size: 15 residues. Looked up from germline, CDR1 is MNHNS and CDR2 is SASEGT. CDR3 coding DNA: TGTGCCAGCAGTGCCCCCCACAGGGGATCCTACGAGCAGTACTTC. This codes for CASSAPHRGSYEQYF.

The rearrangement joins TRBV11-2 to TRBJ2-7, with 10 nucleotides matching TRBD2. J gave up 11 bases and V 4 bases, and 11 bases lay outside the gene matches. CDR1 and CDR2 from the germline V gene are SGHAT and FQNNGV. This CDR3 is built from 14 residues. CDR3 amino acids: CASSSVLAGVVKYF. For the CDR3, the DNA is TGTGCCAGCAGCTCAGTCCTAGCGGGAGTAGTTAAGTACTTC.

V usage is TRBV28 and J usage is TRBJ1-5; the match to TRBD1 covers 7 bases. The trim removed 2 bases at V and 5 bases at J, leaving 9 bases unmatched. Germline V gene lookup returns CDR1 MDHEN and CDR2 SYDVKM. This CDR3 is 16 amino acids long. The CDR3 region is CASSLRPRRGDQPQHF. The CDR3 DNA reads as TGTGCCAGCAGTTTAAGGCCCCGCAGGGGGGATCAGCCCCAGCATTTT. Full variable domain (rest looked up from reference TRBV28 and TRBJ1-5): DVKVTQSSRYLVKRTGEKVFLECVQDMDHENMFWYRQDPGLGLRLIYFSYDVKMKEKGDIPEGYSVSREKKERFSLILESASTNQTSMYLCASSLRPRRGDQPQHFGDGTRLSIL.

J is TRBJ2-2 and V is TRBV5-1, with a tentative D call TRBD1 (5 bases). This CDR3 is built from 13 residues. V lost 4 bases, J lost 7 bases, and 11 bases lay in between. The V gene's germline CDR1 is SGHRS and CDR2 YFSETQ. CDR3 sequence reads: CASSRGDSGELFF. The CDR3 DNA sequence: TGCGCCAGCAGCCGAGGCGACAGCGGGGAGCTGTTTTTT. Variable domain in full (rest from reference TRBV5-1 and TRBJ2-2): KAGVTQTPRYLIKTRGQQVTLSCSPISGHRSVSWYQQTPGQGLQFLFEYFSETQRNKGNFPGRFSGRQFSNSRSEMNVSTLELGDSALYLCASSRGDSGELFFGEGSRLTVL.

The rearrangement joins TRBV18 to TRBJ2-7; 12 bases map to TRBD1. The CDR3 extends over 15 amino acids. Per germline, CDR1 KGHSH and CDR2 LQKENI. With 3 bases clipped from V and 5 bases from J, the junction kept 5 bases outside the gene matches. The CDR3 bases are TGTGCCAGCTCACCCAGGGGGACAGGGGGCCACGAGCAGTACTTC. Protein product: CASSPRGTGGHEQYF.

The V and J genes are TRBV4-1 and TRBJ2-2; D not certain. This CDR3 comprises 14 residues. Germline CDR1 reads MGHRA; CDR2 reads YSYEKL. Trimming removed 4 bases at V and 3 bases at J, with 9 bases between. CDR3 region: CASSPTTDTGELFF. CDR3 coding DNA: TGCGCCAGCAGCCCCACGACTGACACCGGGGAGCTGTTTTTT.

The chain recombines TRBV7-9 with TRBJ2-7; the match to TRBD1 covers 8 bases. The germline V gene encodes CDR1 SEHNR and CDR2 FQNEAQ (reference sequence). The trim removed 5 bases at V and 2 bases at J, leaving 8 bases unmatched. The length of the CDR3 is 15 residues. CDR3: CASSPRRGPTYEQYF. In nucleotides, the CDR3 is TGTGCCAGCAGCCCGCGCAGGGGGCCCACCTACGAGCAGTACTTC.

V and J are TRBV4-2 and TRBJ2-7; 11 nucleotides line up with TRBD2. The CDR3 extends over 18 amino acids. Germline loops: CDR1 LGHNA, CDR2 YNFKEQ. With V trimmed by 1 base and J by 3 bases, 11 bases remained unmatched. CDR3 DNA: TGTGCCAGCAGCCAAGTCGTATCCCAAGGGACTAGCGGCTACGAGCAGTACTTC. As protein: CASSQVVSQGTSGYEQYF.

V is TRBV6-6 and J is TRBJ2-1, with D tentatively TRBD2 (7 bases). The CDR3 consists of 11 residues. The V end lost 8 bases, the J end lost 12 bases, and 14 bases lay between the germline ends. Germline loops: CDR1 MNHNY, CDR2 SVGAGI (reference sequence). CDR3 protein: CASALGGLQFF. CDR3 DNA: TGTGCCAGCGCTCTCGGGGGGCTGCAGTTCTTC.

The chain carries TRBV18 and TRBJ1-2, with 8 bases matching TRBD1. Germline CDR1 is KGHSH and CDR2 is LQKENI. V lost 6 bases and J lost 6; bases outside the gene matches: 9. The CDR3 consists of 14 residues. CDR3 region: CASSDRVIVDGYTF. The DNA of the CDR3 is TGTGCCAGCTCGGACAGGGTTATTGTCGATGGCTACACCTTC.

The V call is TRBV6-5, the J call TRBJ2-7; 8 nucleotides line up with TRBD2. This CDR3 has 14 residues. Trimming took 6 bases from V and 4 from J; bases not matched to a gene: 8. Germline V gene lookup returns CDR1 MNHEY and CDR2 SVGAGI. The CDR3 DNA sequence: TGTGCCAGCAGGGCGACGGGAGGGCCTTACGAGCAGTACTTC. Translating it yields CASRATGGPYEQYF.

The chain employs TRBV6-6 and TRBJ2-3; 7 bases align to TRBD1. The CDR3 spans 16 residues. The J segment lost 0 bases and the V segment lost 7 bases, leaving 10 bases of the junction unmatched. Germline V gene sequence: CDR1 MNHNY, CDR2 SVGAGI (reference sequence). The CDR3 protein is CASIFGQASSTDTQYF. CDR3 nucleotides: TGTGCCAGCATTTTCGGACAGGCTTCTAGCACAGATACGCAGTATTTT.

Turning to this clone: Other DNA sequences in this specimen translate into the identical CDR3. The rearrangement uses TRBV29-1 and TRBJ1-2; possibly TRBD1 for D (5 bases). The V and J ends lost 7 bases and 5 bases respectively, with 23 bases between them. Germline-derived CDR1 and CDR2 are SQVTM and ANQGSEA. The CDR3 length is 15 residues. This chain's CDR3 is CSGRRIAGTVYGYTF. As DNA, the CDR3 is TGCAGCGGCAGACGGATCGCCGGGACTGTGTATGGCTACACCTTC.

CDR3 in amino acids: CASSINSQNTGELFF. CDR3 nucleotides: TGTGCCAGTAGTATCAACTCGCAGAACACCGGGGAGCTGTTTTTT. This chain links TRBV19 with TRBJ2-2; the D is unclear. The CDR3 is 15 amino acids. Germline V gene sequence: CDR1 LNHDA, CDR2 SQIVND (reference sequence). V lost 3 bases to trimming and J lost 1 base, with 9 bases between them. The entire variable domain, with the rest obtained from reference TRBV19 and TRBJ2-2, is as follows: DGGITQSPKYLFRKEGQNVTLSCEQNLNHDAMYWYRQDPGQGLRLIYYSQIVNDFQKGDIAEGYSVSREKKESFPLTVTSAQKNPTAFYLCASSINSQNTGELFFGEGSRLTVL.

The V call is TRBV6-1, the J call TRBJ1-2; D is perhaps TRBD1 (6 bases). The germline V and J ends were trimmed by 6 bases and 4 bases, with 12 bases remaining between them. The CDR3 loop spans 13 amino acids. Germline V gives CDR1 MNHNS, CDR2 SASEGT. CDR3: CASSEQGLYGYTF. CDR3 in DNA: TGTGCCAGCAGCGAACAGGGACTCTATGGCTACACCTTC.

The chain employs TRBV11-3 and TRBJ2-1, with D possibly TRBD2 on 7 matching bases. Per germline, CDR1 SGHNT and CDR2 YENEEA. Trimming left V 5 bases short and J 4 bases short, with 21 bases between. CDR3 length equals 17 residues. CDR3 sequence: CASSESHRGAKYNEQFF. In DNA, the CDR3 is TGTGCCAGCAGCGAATCCCACCGGGGGGCCAAATACAATGAGCAGTTCTTC. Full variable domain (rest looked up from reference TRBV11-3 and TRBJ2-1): EAGVVQSPRYKIIEKKQPVAFWCNPISGHNTLYWYLQNLGQGPELLIRYENEEAVDDSQLPKDRFSAERLKGVDSTLKIQPAELGDSAVYLCASSESHRGAKYNEQFFGPGTRLTVL.

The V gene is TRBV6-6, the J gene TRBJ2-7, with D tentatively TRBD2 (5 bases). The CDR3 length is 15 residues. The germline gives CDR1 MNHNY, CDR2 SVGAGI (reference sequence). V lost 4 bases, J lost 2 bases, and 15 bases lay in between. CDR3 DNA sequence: TGTGCCAGCAGTTCTGGAGGCGGATCCACCTACGAGCAGTACTTC. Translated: CASSSGGGSTYEQYF.

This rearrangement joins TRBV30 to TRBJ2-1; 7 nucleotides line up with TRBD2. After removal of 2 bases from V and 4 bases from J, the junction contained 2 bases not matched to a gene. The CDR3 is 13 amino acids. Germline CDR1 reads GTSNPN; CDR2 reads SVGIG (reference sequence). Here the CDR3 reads CAWSHGGYNEQFF. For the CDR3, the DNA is TGTGCCTGGAGTCACGGGGGGTACAATGAGCAGTTCTTC.

In DNA, the CDR3 is TGTGCCAGCAGCTTGTTATCCCGACTTCAAGAGACCCAGTACTTC. Translating it yields CASSLLSRLQETQYF. This chain uses TRBV5-6 with TRBJ2-5; D gene uncertain. Trimming left V 1 base short and J 2 bases short, with 12 bases between. Germline loops: CDR1 SGHDT, CDR2 YYEEEE. This CDR3 spans 15 amino acids.

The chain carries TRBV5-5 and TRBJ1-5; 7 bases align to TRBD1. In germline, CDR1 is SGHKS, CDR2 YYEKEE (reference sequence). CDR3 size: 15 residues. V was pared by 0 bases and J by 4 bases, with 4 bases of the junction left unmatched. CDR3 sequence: CASSLDRGGNQPQHF. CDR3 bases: TGTGCCAGCAGCTTGGACAGGGGAGGTAATCAGCCCCAGCATTTT.

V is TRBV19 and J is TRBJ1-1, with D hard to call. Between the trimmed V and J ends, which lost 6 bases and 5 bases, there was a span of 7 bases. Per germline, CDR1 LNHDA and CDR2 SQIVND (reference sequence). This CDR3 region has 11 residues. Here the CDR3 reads CASRTGTEAFF. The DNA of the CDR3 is TGTGCCAGTAGAACGGGGACTGAAGCTTTCTTT.

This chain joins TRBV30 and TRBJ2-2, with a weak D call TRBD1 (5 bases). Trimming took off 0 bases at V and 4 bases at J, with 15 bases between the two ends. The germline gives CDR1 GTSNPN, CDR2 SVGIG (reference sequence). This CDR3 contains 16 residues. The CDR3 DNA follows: TGTGCCTGGAGTGTAAGCCGGACATCCTTCACCGGGGAGCTGTTTTTT. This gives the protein CAWSVSRTSFTGELFF.

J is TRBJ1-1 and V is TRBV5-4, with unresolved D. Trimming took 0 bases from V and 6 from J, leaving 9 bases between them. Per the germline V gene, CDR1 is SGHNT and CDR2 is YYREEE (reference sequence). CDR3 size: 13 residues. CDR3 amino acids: CASSLGSEAEAFF. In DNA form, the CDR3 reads TGTGCCAGCAGCTTGGGTAGTGAGGCTGAAGCTTTCTTT. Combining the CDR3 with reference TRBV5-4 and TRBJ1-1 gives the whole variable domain ETGVTQSPTHLIKTRGQQVTLRCSSQSGHNTVSWYQQALGQGPQFIFQYYREEENGRGNFPPRFSGLQFPNYSSELNVNALELDDSALYLCASSLGSEAEAFFGQGTRLTVV.

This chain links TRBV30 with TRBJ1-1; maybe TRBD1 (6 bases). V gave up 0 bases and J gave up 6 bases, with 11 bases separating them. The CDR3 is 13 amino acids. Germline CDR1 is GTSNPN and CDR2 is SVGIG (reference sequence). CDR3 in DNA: TGTGCCTGGAGTGTATACGGGGGGCCTGAAGCTTTCTTT. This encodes CAWSVYGGPEAFF.